This entry lists 16 T cell receptor beta chains sequenced from one sample in a study of blood T cell repertoires in COVID-19. Here immunoSEQ multiplex PCR was the method, and the copy in TCRdb shows in-frame clones only, minus some. The profile shows around 140,000 clones, 75% to 90% of them singletons. Sequenced sample: peripheral blood. The receptors were gathered from a man in his forties or fifties with active or convalescent COVID-19.

The chain recombines TRBV2 with TRBJ2-2; TRBD1 might be the D (6 bases). The germline V gene has CDR1 SNHLY and CDR2 FYNNEI. This CDR3 contains 14 residues. V dropped 7 bases and J dropped 4 bases, with 13 bases sitting between them. In nucleotides, the CDR3 is TGTGCCAGCACCAAAGAACAGGGCACCGGGGAGCTGTTTTTT. Translation gives CASTKEQGTGELFF.

The chain joins TRBV7-2 to TRBJ1-6, with TRBD1 as a possible D gene (6 bases). The CDR3 consists of 15 residues. Deletions cut 5 bases from V and 2 bases from J, with 10 bases between. Germline CDR1 and CDR2: SGHTA and FQGNSA. CDR3 sequence: CASSPYRAYNSPLHF. The CDR3 coding sequence is TGTGCCAGCAGCCCATACAGGGCCTATAATTCACCCCTCCACTTT.

The genes are TRBV5-6 and TRBJ2-7; 9 bases map to TRBD1. The CDR3 loop spans 14 amino acids. Trimming at V came to 4 bases and at J to 2 bases, leaving 4 bases not matched to a gene. Germline loops: CDR1 SGHDT, CDR2 YYEEEE. The CDR3 DNA is TGTGCCAGCAGCCACCGGGACAGGGCCTACGAGCAGTACTTC. This codes for CASSHRDRAYEQYF.

The J gene is TRBJ2-2, the V gene TRBV25-1, with TRBD1 matching over 7 bases. Germline lookup yields CDR1 MGHDK and CDR2 SYGVNS. The junction had 8 bases not matched to a gene; V was cut back by 3 bases and J by 1 base. CDR3 length: 17 residues. The CDR3, as DNA: TGTGCCAGCAGTGACGTGAGATGGGACAGGAACACCGGGGAGCTGTTTTTT. Its protein is CASSDVRWDRNTGELFF.

The V call is TRBV3-1 (or the pseudogene TRBV3-2), the J call TRBJ1-3; 9 bases map to TRBD1. Germline-derived CDR1 and CDR2 are LGHDT and YNNKEL (reference sequence). The CDR3 totals 16 residues. With 3 bases clipped from V and 4 bases from J, the junction kept 7 bases outside the gene matches. CDR3 protein: CASSHRDRVVGNTIYF. The CDR3, as DNA: TGTGCCAGCAGCCACAGGGACAGGGTCGTCGGAAACACCATATATTTT.

The rearrangement joins TRBV19 to TRBJ2-1; 12 bases are a match to TRBD2. V shed 4 bases, J shed 6 bases, and the junction held 10 bases outside the gene matches. The CDR3 extends over 17 amino acids. Looked up from germline, CDR1 is LNHDA and CDR2 is SQIVND (reference sequence). CDR3 in DNA: TGTGCCAGTAGTACGAGGAGACTAGCGGGGGTAGGCAATGAGCAGTTCTTC. Translated, it gives CASSTRRLAGVGNEQFF.

This chain joins TRBV30 and TRBJ2-2, with 10 bases aligning to TRBD1. The length of the CDR3 is 16 residues. V trimming: 3 bases; J trimming: 4 bases; junction bases outside the gene matches: 8. CDR1 and CDR2 from the germline V gene are GTSNPN and SVGIG (reference sequence). CDR3 amino acids: CAWSKDRGSITGELFF. The CDR3 region has the DNA TGTGCCTGGAGCAAGGACAGGGGGAGCATCACCGGGGAGCTGTTTTTT.

The genes are TRBV19 and TRBJ1-3, with D possibly TRBD1 on 5 matching bases. Trimming stripped 3 bases from V and 1 base from J, with 13 bases between. The germline V gene has CDR1 LNHDA and CDR2 SQIVND (reference sequence). The CDR3 totals 16 residues. The CDR3 region has the DNA TGTGCCAGTAGTATCGCCGGGGGGGATTCTGGAAACACCATATATTTT. Residues: CASSIAGGDSGNTIYF.

This clone was observed a single time. The chain combines TRBV2 with TRBJ2-7, with D perhaps TRBD1 (6 bases). V was pared by 9 bases and J by 0 bases, with 18 bases between. This CDR3 is built from 15 residues. The germline V gene encodes CDR1 SNHLY and CDR2 FYNNEI. The CDR3 reads CARGDISSSSYEQYF. CDR3 nucleotides: TGTGCCAGGGGGGACATCTCATCGAGCTCCTACGAGCAGTACTTC.

This rearrangement joins TRBV25-1 to TRBJ1-2, with D uncertain. CDR1 is MGHDK and CDR2 is SYGVNS in the germline V gene. The CDR3 extends over 14 amino acids. V was shortened by 7 bases and J by 8 bases, with 20 bases between the two germline ends. CDR3 DNA sequence: TGTGCCAGCACGGACGGACTCAAAACTCGGGGCTACACCTTC. As protein: CASTDGLKTRGYTF.

The chain combines TRBV7-2 with TRBJ2-1; 11 bases fit TRBD2. Germline assignment: CDR1 SGHTA and CDR2 FQGNSA. The CDR3 is 14 residues long. With V trimmed by 5 bases and J by 8 bases, 5 bases remained unmatched. The CDR3 coding sequence is TGTGCCAGCAGCCGCACTAGCGGGAGCTATGAGCAGTTCTTC. Translating it yields CASSRTSGSYEQFF.

The gene calls are TRBV28 and TRBJ2-1; TRBD2 matches 8 bases. V dropped 5 bases and J dropped 3; count of bases not matched to a gene: 12. This CDR3 has 17 amino acids. Germline-derived CDR1 and CDR2 are MDHEN and SYDVKM. CDR3 nucleotide sequence: TGTGCCAGCAGTCCCCCGCGTAAACTAGCGGTCTACAATGAGCAGTTCTTC. Translation: CASSPPRKLAVYNEQFF.

J is TRBJ2-7 and V is TRBV27; D might be TRBD2 (6 bases). CDR3 length: 14 amino acids. V gave up 2 bases and J gave up 4 bases, with 12 bases separating them. Germline-derived CDR1 and CDR2 are MNHEY and SMNVEV (reference sequence). The DNA of the CDR3 is TGTGCCAGCAGTTTAGGTTCAGGGACTTACGAGCAGTACTTC. This sequence encodes CASSLGSGTYEQYF.

This rearrangement joins TRBV19 to TRBJ1-4, with a possible D match to TRBD1 (5 bases). CDR3 size: 12 residues. The V gene lost 8 bases and the J gene lost 4 bases, with 8 bases spanning the gap. Germline V CDR1 and CDR2: LNHDA, SQIVND (reference sequence). The CDR3 sequence: CASAGGNEKLFF. CDR3 nucleotides: TGTGCCAGTGCGGGGGGTAATGAAAAACTGTTTTTT.

V usage is TRBV24-1 and J usage is TRBJ2-1; 10 positions match TRBD2. Germline V gene lookup returns CDR1 KGHDR and CDR2 SFDVKD. The CDR3 is 15 residues long. J lost 5 bases, V lost 4 bases, and 4 bases had no gene match. CDR3 sequence reads: CATSDWGTSDNEQFF. CDR3 nucleotide sequence: TGTGCCACCAGTGACTGGGGGACTAGCGACAATGAGCAGTTCTTC.

The gene calls are TRBV19 and TRBJ1-1; 7 bases agree with TRBD1. V trimming: 8 bases; J trimming: 7 bases; junction bases outside the gene matches: 13. This CDR3 region has 14 residues. Germline loops: CDR1 LNHDA, CDR2 SQIVND (reference sequence). The CDR3 loop is CASYETGVRNEAFF. The CDR3 coding sequence is TGTGCCAGTTATGAAACAGGGGTGAGGAATGAAGCTTTCTTT.